This is a list of T cell receptor beta chains from one sample in a study of shared clonotypes between healthy human individuals. Here immunoSEQ multiplex PCR was the method, and the copy in TCRdb shows in-frame clones only, minus some. This sample has about 2.5 million clones, with 92% found just once. Material: naive CD4+ T cells from PBMCs. The receptors here all came from a young man in good health. Some clones in this sample may be carry-over from other donors' samples. The CDR3 runs from the conserved cysteine through the conserved F or W. Each record gives: V gene, clone size, D gene, J gene, CDR3 protein, CDR3 DNA. D genes are given only for firm matches. Size is omitted from some rows. Given values are once, few, many or a class for expanded clones.

V gene: TRBV6-1; clone size: -; D gene: -; J gene: TRBJ1-1; CDR3 protein: CASRTRGAMNTEAFF; CDR3 DNA: TGTGCCAGCAGGACTCGGGGGGCCATGAACACTGAAGCTTTCTTT
V gene: TRBV5-5; clone size: -; D gene: -; J gene: TRBJ1-4; CDR3 protein: CASSLGRINEKLFF; CDR3 DNA: TGTGCCAGCAGCTTGGGACGGATTAATGAAAAACTGTTTTTT
V gene: TRBV29-1; clone size: -; D gene: -; J gene: TRBJ1-1; CDR3 protein: CSVVGNTEAFF; CDR3 DNA: TGCAGCGTTGTGGGGAATACTGAAGCTTTCTTT
V gene: TRBV28; clone size: -; D gene: -; J gene: TRBJ2-7; CDR3 protein: CASSFMAGQSYEQYF; CDR3 DNA: TGTGCCAGCAGTTTTATGGCGGGACAATCCTACGAGCAGTACTTC
V gene: TRBV29-1; clone size: -; D gene: -; J gene: TRBJ1-5; CDR3 protein: CSVGRPPSQHF; CDR3 DNA: TGCAGCGTAGGACGACCCCCGTCCCAGCATTTT
V gene: TRBV5-4; clone size: -; D gene: -; J gene: TRBJ2-4; CDR3 protein: CASSLDRVDIQYF; CDR3 DNA: TGTGCCAGCAGCTTGGACAGGGTTGACATTCAGTACTTC
V gene: TRBV27; clone size: -; D gene: TRBD1; J gene: TRBJ1-5; CDR3 protein: CASSLDREQPQHF; CDR3 DNA: TGTGCCAGCAGTTTGGACAGGGAACAGCCCCAGCATTTT
V gene: TRBV6-5; clone size: -; D gene: -; J gene: TRBJ1-5; CDR3 protein: CASSYSQLSNQPQHF; CDR3 DNA: TGTGCCAGCAGTTACTCACAGCTTAGCAATCAGCCCCAGCATTTT
V gene: TRBV10-1; clone size: once; D gene: TRBD2; J gene: TRBJ2-7; CDR3 protein: CASSSQAGGGNEQYF; CDR3 DNA: TGCGCCAGCAGCTCCCAAGCGGGAGGAGGGAATGAGCAGTACTTC
V gene: TRBV15; clone size: -; D gene: TRBD1; J gene: TRBJ2-2; CDR3 protein: CATSRGQLNTGELFF; CDR3 DNA: TGTGCCACCAGCAGGGGACAGTTAAACACCGGGGAGCTGTTTTTT
V gene: TRBV5-1; clone size: -; D gene: -; J gene: TRBJ1-2; CDR3 protein: CASSSRDTTNFPYGYTF; CDR3 DNA: TGCGCCAGCAGCTCCCGGGACACAACAAACTTCCCCTATGGCTACACCTTC
V gene: TRBV9; clone size: -; D gene: -; J gene: TRBJ2-6; CDR3 protein: CASSVRGAGSGANVLTF; CDR3 DNA: TGTGCCAGCAGCGTACGGGGAGCGGGCTCTGGGGCCAACGTCCTGACTTTC
V gene: TRBV6-5; clone size: -; D gene: -; J gene: TRBJ2-2; CDR3 protein: CASRREVATGELFF; CDR3 DNA: TGTGCCAGCAGAAGGGAGGTGGCCACCGGGGAGCTGTTTTTT
V gene: TRBV7-3; clone size: -; D gene: -; J gene: TRBJ2-3; CDR3 protein: CASSLLAGFDTQYF; CDR3 DNA: TGTGCCAGCAGCTTATTAGCAGGGTTTGATACGCAGTATTTT
V gene: TRBV7-3; clone size: -; D gene: -; J gene: TRBJ2-7; CDR3 protein: CASSLDRSVSEQYF; CDR3 DNA: TGTGCCAGCAGCCTCGACAGGTCTGTCTCCGAGCAGTACTTC
V gene: TRBV7-2; clone size: -; D gene: TRBD2; J gene: TRBJ2-1; CDR3 protein: CASSSRTSGPYNEQFF; CDR3 DNA: TGTGCCAGCAGCTCCCGGACTAGCGGGCCTTACAATGAGCAGTTCTTC
V gene: TRBV7-3; clone size: -; D gene: -; J gene: TRBJ2-1; CDR3 protein: CASSGGGHEQFF; CDR3 DNA: TGTGCCAGCAGCGGAGGGGGCCATGAGCAGTTCTTC
V gene: TRBV5-1; clone size: -; D gene: TRBD1; J gene: TRBJ2-1; CDR3 protein: CASSLAGQGSYNEQFF; CDR3 DNA: TGCGCCAGCAGCTTGGCCGGACAGGGCTCCTACAATGAGCAGTTCTTC
V gene: TRBV4-1; clone size: -; D gene: TRBD2; J gene: TRBJ2-7; CDR3 protein: CASSHLMTSGIIYEQYF; CDR3 DNA: TGCGCCAGCAGCCACCTGATGACTAGCGGGATAATCTACGAGCAGTACTTC
V gene: TRBV9; clone size: -; D gene: -; J gene: TRBJ1-1; CDR3 protein: CASSVEWRNTEAFF; CDR3 DNA: TGTGCCAGCAGCGTAGAGTGGCGTAACACTGAAGCTTTCTTT
V gene: TRBV6-5; clone size: -; D gene: TRBD2; J gene: TRBJ2-7; CDR3 protein: CASRKAGGAPYEQYF; CDR3 DNA: TGTGCCAGCAGAAAAGCGGGAGGTGCACCCTACGAGCAGTACTTC
V gene: TRBV6-1; clone size: -; D gene: TRBD1; J gene: TRBJ2-7; CDR3 protein: CASRKPGQTYEQYF; CDR3 DNA: TGTGCCAGCAGGAAACCGGGACAGACCTACGAGCAGTACTTC
V gene: TRBV28; clone size: -; D gene: -; J gene: TRBJ2-7; CDR3 protein: CASRPDGLQSYEQYF; CDR3 DNA: TGTGCCAGCAGGCCGGACGGACTACAATCCTACGAGCAGTACTTC
V gene: TRBV28; clone size: -; D gene: TRBD1; J gene: TRBJ2-7; CDR3 protein: CASSGRDRAIDEQYF; CDR3 DNA: TGTGCCAGCAGTGGTAGGGACAGGGCCATTGACGAGCAGTACTTC
V gene: TRBV30; clone size: -; D gene: -; J gene: TRBJ2-7; CDR3 protein: CAWSGGSYEQYF; CDR3 DNA: TGTGCCTGGAGTGGGGGGAGCTACGAGCAGTACTTC
V gene: TRBV27; clone size: -; D gene: TRBD2; J gene: TRBJ2-1; CDR3 protein: CASSSGGRYNEQFF; CDR3 DNA: TGTGCCAGCAGTTCGGGAGGGCGGTACAATGAGCAGTTCTTC
V gene: TRBV4-3; clone size: -; D gene: -; J gene: TRBJ2-2; CDR3 protein: CASSQVSGPRGTGELFF; CDR3 DNA: TGCGCCAGCAGCCAAGTATCTGGCCCCCGGGGGACCGGGGAGCTGTTTTTT
V gene: TRBV7-2; clone size: -; D gene: TRBD2; J gene: TRBJ2-3; CDR3 protein: CASSLGLAGGRRTDTQYF; CDR3 DNA: TGTGCCAGCAGCTTAGGGCTAGCGGGAGGGCGGCGCACAGATACGCAGTATTTT
V gene: TRBV19; clone size: -; D gene: -; J gene: TRBJ2-1; CDR3 protein: CASSIGYNEQFF; CDR3 DNA: TGTGCCAGTAGTATTGGCTACAATGAGCAGTTCTTC
V gene: TRBV30; clone size: -; D gene: TRBD1; J gene: TRBJ1-1; CDR3 protein: CAWSPGQGAQAFF; CDR3 DNA: TGTGCCTGGAGTCCGGGACAGGGGGCTCAAGCTTTCTTT
V gene: TRBV7-2; clone size: -; D gene: TRBD1; J gene: TRBJ2-1; CDR3 protein: CASSPGGSTVLNEQFF; CDR3 DNA: TGTGCCAGCAGCCCAGGGGGCTCCACCGTTCTCAATGAGCAGTTCTTC
V gene: TRBV7-3; clone size: -; D gene: TRBD2; J gene: TRBJ2-5; CDR3 protein: CASSLLAGEKETQYF; CDR3 DNA: TGTGCCAGCAGCCTCTTAGCGGGAGAAAAAGAGACCCAGTACTTC
V gene: TRBV5-1; clone size: -; D gene: TRBD1; J gene: TRBJ2-2; CDR3 protein: CASSLDRGSTGELFF; CDR3 DNA: TGCGCCAGCAGCTTGGACAGGGGGTCCACCGGGGAGCTGTTTTTT
V gene: TRBV5-6; clone size: -; D gene: -; J gene: TRBJ1-5; CDR3 protein: CASSFGGANSRQPQHF; CDR3 DNA: TGTGCCAGCAGCTTTGGGGGGGCTAATTCGCGGCAGCCCCAGCATTTT
V gene: TRBV28; clone size: -; D gene: TRBD1; J gene: TRBJ1-4; CDR3 protein: CASSAGGTGDEKLFF; CDR3 DNA: TGTGCCAGCAGCGCAGGGGGGACAGGGGATGAAAAACTGTTTTTT
V gene: TRBV19; clone size: -; D gene: TRBD2; J gene: TRBJ2-2; CDR3 protein: CASSIMFAGDNTGELFF; CDR3 DNA: TGTGCCAGTAGTATAATGTTCGCGGGAGACAACACCGGGGAGCTGTTTTTT
V gene: TRBV5-1; clone size: once; D gene: TRBD1; J gene: TRBJ1-2; CDR3 protein: CASSPGDRDYGYTF; CDR3 DNA: TGCGCCAGCAGCCCAGGGGACAGAGACTATGGCTACACCTTC
V gene: TRBV28; clone size: -; D gene: TRBD1; J gene: TRBJ2-7; CDR3 protein: CASSTRTGAADYEQYF; CDR3 DNA: TGTGCCAGCAGTACCAGGACAGGGGCTGCAGACTACGAGCAGTACTTC
V gene: TRBV19; clone size: -; D gene: -; J gene: TRBJ2-5; CDR3 protein: CASSIVPGALGETQYF; CDR3 DNA: TGTGCCAGTAGTATAGTTCCAGGGGCCTTAGGAGAGACCCAGTACTTC
V gene: TRBV6-6; clone size: -; D gene: -; J gene: TRBJ1-5; CDR3 protein: CASTQEGRNNQPQHF; CDR3 DNA: TGTGCCAGCACTCAAGAGGGGAGAAACAATCAGCCCCAGCATTTT
V gene: TRBV20-1; clone size: -; D gene: -; J gene: TRBJ1-2; CDR3 protein: CSASGERGGTF; CDR3 DNA: TGCAGTGCTAGTGGGGAGAGGGGAGGCACCTTC
V gene: TRBV7-9; clone size: -; D gene: TRBD2; J gene: TRBJ2-1; CDR3 protein: CASSARASARREVWEQFF; CDR3 DNA: TGTGCCAGCAGCGCCCGTGCTAGCGCTAGACGGGAGGTCTGGGAGCAGTTCTTC
V gene: TRBV13; clone size: -; D gene: TRBD2; J gene: TRBJ2-1; CDR3 protein: CASSLKRTSGANEQFF; CDR3 DNA: TGTGCCAGCAGCTTAAAGCGGACTAGCGGGGCCAATGAGCAGTTCTTC
V gene: TRBV6-1; clone size: -; D gene: TRBD1; J gene: TRBJ2-7; CDR3 protein: CASSGTGGVNEQYF; CDR3 DNA: TGTGCCAGCAGTGGGACAGGGGGTGTCAACGAGCAGTACTTC
V gene: TRBV28; clone size: -; D gene: TRBD2; J gene: TRBJ2-2; CDR3 protein: CASSFRASGRTGGELFF; CDR3 DNA: TGTGCCAGCAGTTTTCGGGCTAGCGGGAGGACGGGCGGGGAGCTGTTTTTT
V gene: TRBV27; clone size: -; D gene: -; J gene: TRBJ2-7; CDR3 protein: CASSSRDSTYEQYF; CDR3 DNA: TGTGCCAGCAGTTCCAGGGATAGCACCTACGAGCAGTACTTC